A selection of T cell receptor beta chains follows, all from one sample in a study of Graves' ophthalmopathy and Graves' hyperthyroidism. MiXCR, applied by TCRdb to the multiplex PCR reads, yields one record per CDR3 protein. This table has about 480,000 distinct CDR3 sequences, under 15% appearing once. The sequenced material came from blood. Every receptor here comes from a woman in her 30s with Graves' ophthalmopathy. CDR3s include the opening cysteine and the closing phenylalanine or tryptophan. Fields, in order: D gene, J gene, V gene, clone size, CDR3 DNA, CDR3 protein. A D gene is named only where the DNA matches it firmly. Size values are once, few and many counts, or a class for expanded clones, and some rows have none.

d_call: -
j_call: TRBJ2-7
v_call: TRBV7-9
clone_size: many
cdr3_nt: TGTGCCAGCAGCTTAGCGACCGATTACGAGCAGTACTTC
cdr3_aa: CASSLATDYEQYF

d_call: -
j_call: TRBJ2-7
v_call: TRBV30
clone_size: -
cdr3_nt: TGTGCCTGGAGTAAAGGATCGGCTGCAGGGGCGGGCGAGCTGTACTTC
cdr3_aa: CAWSKGSAAGAGELYF

d_call: -
j_call: TRBJ1-3
v_call: TRBV12-3/TRBV12-4
clone_size: once
cdr3_nt: TGTGCCAGCAGTCCGACCGGGACGTCTGGAAACACCATATATTTT
cdr3_aa: CASSPTGTSGNTIYF

d_call: TRBD1
j_call: TRBJ2-7
v_call: TRBV10-3
clone_size: many
cdr3_nt: TGTGCCATCAGTGCGGGACAGCTATACGAGCAGTACTTC
cdr3_aa: CAISAGQLYEQYF

d_call: -
j_call: TRBJ1-1
v_call: TRBV6-5
clone_size: many
cdr3_nt: TGTGCCAGCAGTCATCGAGGGGGATCCGTCACTGAAGCTTTCTTT
cdr3_aa: CASSHRGGSVTEAFF

d_call: -
j_call: TRBJ2-3
v_call: TRBV6-2/TRBV6-3
clone_size: many
cdr3_nt: TGTGCCAGCTCGACCGGGACACCCATTAAGGGCACAGATACGCAGTATTTT
cdr3_aa: CASSTGTPIKGTDTQYF

d_call: TRBD2
j_call: TRBJ2-4
v_call: TRBV29-1
clone_size: once
cdr3_nt: TGCAGCGTTGAAGGCCCCGGAGCGGGGGGGCTAAAGGCCAAAAACATTAAGTACTTC
cdr3_aa: CSVEGPGAGGLKAKNIKYF

d_call: TRBD1
j_call: TRBJ1-1
v_call: TRBV27
clone_size: many
cdr3_nt: TGTGCCAGCAGTAACAGGGGCTACACTGAAGCTTTCTTT
cdr3_aa: CASSNRGYTEAFF

d_call: -
j_call: TRBJ1-5
v_call: TRBV27
clone_size: many
cdr3_nt: TGTGCCAGCAGTTTAGCCAGGGGTCCGGGTCAGCCCCAGCATTTT
cdr3_aa: CASSLARGPGQPQHF

d_call: -
j_call: TRBJ1-2
v_call: TRBV15
clone_size: many
cdr3_nt: TGTGCCACCAGCAGCGACATCGGCCATAAAAACTATGGCTACACCTTC
cdr3_aa: CATSSDIGHKNYGYTF

d_call: -
j_call: TRBJ2-6
v_call: TRBV3-1
clone_size: many
cdr3_nt: TGTGCCAGCAGCCAAGATGCAAGATCCAACGTCCTGACTTTC
cdr3_aa: CASSQDARSNVLTF

d_call: TRBD1
j_call: TRBJ2-7
v_call: TRBV12-3/TRBV12-4
clone_size: -
cdr3_nt: TGTGCCAGCAGTTTCGGACAGGACTACGAGCAGTACTTC
cdr3_aa: CASSFGQDYEQYF

d_call: TRBD1
j_call: TRBJ2-7
v_call: TRBV12-3/TRBV12-4
clone_size: many
cdr3_nt: TGTGCCAGCAGTTCCCAACCGGGACAGGGGGCCGAGCAGTACTTC
cdr3_aa: CASSSQPGQGAEQYF

d_call: TRBD1
j_call: TRBJ1-1
v_call: TRBV12-3/TRBV12-4
clone_size: many
cdr3_nt: TGTGCCAGCACCAAGGACAGGGGTGGGAACACTGAAGCTTTCTTT
cdr3_aa: CASTKDRGGNTEAFF

d_call: -
j_call: TRBJ2-2
v_call: TRBV6-2/TRBV6-3
clone_size: once
cdr3_nt: TGTGCCAGCAGTTACTCGAGATATGTAGCGGTGAACACCGGGGAGCTGTTTTTT
cdr3_aa: CASSYSRYVAVNTGELFF

d_call: TRBD1
j_call: TRBJ1-4
v_call: TRBV30
clone_size: many
cdr3_nt: TGTGCCTGGAGTGTCCTAGGGGGCAGAGGGGAAAAACTGTTTTTT
cdr3_aa: CAWSVLGGRGEKLFF

d_call: -
j_call: TRBJ1-1
v_call: TRBV11-2
clone_size: few
cdr3_nt: TGTGCCAGCAGCCCCCTACCTCCTTACAGGGACGGTGAAGCTTTCTTT
cdr3_aa: CASSPLPPYRDGEAFF

d_call: -
j_call: TRBJ2-7
v_call: TRBV18
clone_size: -
cdr3_nt: TGTGCCAGCGGACAGACCCCCTACGAGCAGTACTTC
cdr3_aa: CASGQTPYEQYF

d_call: TRBD1
j_call: TRBJ1-2
v_call: TRBV7-2
clone_size: many
cdr3_nt: TGTGCCAGCAGCTCCCTCGACAGGGTCCGTGGCTACACCTTC
cdr3_aa: CASSSLDRVRGYTF

d_call: -
j_call: TRBJ1-3
v_call: TRBV4-1
clone_size: -
cdr3_nt: TGCGCCAGCAGCCAACCCGGCAGGCCAAGTCAGAACACCATATATTTT
cdr3_aa: CASSQPGRPSQNTIYF

d_call: TRBD2
j_call: TRBJ2-7
v_call: TRBV12-3/TRBV12-4
clone_size: many
cdr3_nt: TGTGCCAGCAGGAGTAGCGGGGTGGGCTCTTACGAGCAGTACTTC
cdr3_aa: CASRSSGVGSYEQYF

d_call: TRBD1
j_call: TRBJ1-6
v_call: TRBV4-1
clone_size: few
cdr3_nt: TGCGCCAGCAGCCGGCTACTTACAGGGGGAAATTCAGGCTCCTATAATTCACCCCTCCACTTT
cdr3_aa: CASSRLLTGGNSGSYNSPLHF

d_call: -
j_call: TRBJ1-2
v_call: TRBV6-5
clone_size: many
cdr3_nt: TGTGCCAGCAGTTACTGGGAGAACTATGGCTACACCTTC
cdr3_aa: CASSYWENYGYTF

d_call: -
j_call: TRBJ1-2
v_call: TRBV6-1
clone_size: many
cdr3_nt: TGTGCCAGCAGGACAGCAAACTATGGCTACACCTTC
cdr3_aa: CASRTANYGYTF

d_call: -
j_call: TRBJ2-7
v_call: TRBV12-3/TRBV12-4
clone_size: many
cdr3_nt: TGTGCCAGCAGTTCCGGACAGTGGTCCTACGAGCAGTACTTC
cdr3_aa: CASSSGQWSYEQYF

d_call: -
j_call: TRBJ1-1
v_call: TRBV19
clone_size: many
cdr3_nt: TGTGCCAGTAGTATAGATTCAGGACGGTCCAACACTGAAGCTTTCTTT
cdr3_aa: CASSIDSGRSNTEAFF

d_call: -
j_call: TRBJ1-5
v_call: TRBV6-5
clone_size: many
cdr3_nt: TGTGCCAGCAGTTACGGCGGGGTTGGGAGCAATCAGCCCCAGCATTTT
cdr3_aa: CASSYGGVGSNQPQHF

d_call: TRBD1
j_call: TRBJ1-6
v_call: TRBV4-1
clone_size: few
cdr3_nt: TGCGCCAGCAGCCAGGGGTCGGGACAGGGGAATTCACCCCTCCACTTT
cdr3_aa: CASSQGSGQGNSPLHF

d_call: -
j_call: TRBJ2-7
v_call: TRBV15
clone_size: many
cdr3_nt: TGTGCCACCAGCAGGGACGGGGTAAACTACGAGCAGTACTTC
cdr3_aa: CATSRDGVNYEQYF

d_call: -
j_call: TRBJ1-1
v_call: TRBV12-3/TRBV12-4
clone_size: medium-sized
cdr3_nt: TGTGCCAGCACCCCGAACACTGAAGCTTTCTTT
cdr3_aa: CASTPNTEAFF

d_call: -
j_call: TRBJ1-2
v_call: TRBV28
clone_size: many
cdr3_nt: TGTGCCAGCAGCCCTCTACCTCCAGTCAGAAACTATGGCTACACCTTC
cdr3_aa: CASSPLPPVRNYGYTF

d_call: TRBD1
j_call: TRBJ2-5
v_call: TRBV3-1
clone_size: -
cdr3_nt: TGTGCCAGCAGCCAATCCGGGACAGGGGGACAGACCCAGTACTTC
cdr3_aa: CASSQSGTGGQTQYF

d_call: -
j_call: TRBJ2-4
v_call: TRBV28
clone_size: many
cdr3_nt: TGTGCCAGCAGAACACCGGGCCGGGACATAGAAAACATTAAGTACTTC
cdr3_aa: CASRTPGRDIENIKYF

d_call: -
j_call: TRBJ1-6
v_call: TRBV12-3/TRBV12-4
clone_size: many
cdr3_nt: TGTGCCAGCAGTATCACGGGACCAAATTCACCCCTCCACTTT
cdr3_aa: CASSITGPNSPLHF

d_call: -
j_call: TRBJ1-5
v_call: TRBV28
clone_size: many
cdr3_nt: TGTGCCAGCAGTTTCGTCGATCTGGGGAGCAATCAGCCCCAGCATTTT
cdr3_aa: CASSFVDLGSNQPQHF

d_call: -
j_call: TRBJ2-5
v_call: TRBV6-1
clone_size: many
cdr3_nt: TGTGCCAGCAGTGCTAGCCACCAAGAGACCCAGTACTTC
cdr3_aa: CASSASHQETQYF

d_call: -
j_call: TRBJ2-4
v_call: TRBV20-1
clone_size: -
cdr3_nt: TGCAGTGCGGCCGGGACATCACTAGCCAAAAACATTCAGTACTTC
cdr3_aa: CSAAGTSLAKNIQYF

d_call: TRBD1
j_call: TRBJ1-1
v_call: TRBV12-5
clone_size: -
cdr3_nt: TGTGCTAGTGGGGGACAGGTCGGCACTGAAGCTTTCTTT
cdr3_aa: CASGGQVGTEAFF

d_call: TRBD1
j_call: TRBJ2-2
v_call: TRBV12-3/TRBV12-4
clone_size: many
cdr3_nt: TGTGCCAGCAGTTTATGGGACAGGGGGCCCGGGGAGCTGTTTTTT
cdr3_aa: CASSLWDRGPGELFF

d_call: -
j_call: TRBJ2-2
v_call: TRBV28
clone_size: many
cdr3_nt: TGTGCCAGCACCCCATCTCACAGCACCGGGGAGCTGTTTTTT
cdr3_aa: CASTPSHSTGELFF

d_call: -
j_call: TRBJ1-5
v_call: TRBV2
clone_size: few
cdr3_nt: TGTGCCAGCAACGACGGGGATCCGGGCAATCAGCCCCAGCATTTT
cdr3_aa: CASNDGDPGNQPQHF

d_call: -
j_call: TRBJ1-5
v_call: TRBV6-2/TRBV6-3
clone_size: many
cdr3_nt: TGTGCCAGCAGTTACTCCGGCCAGGGAAAACCGGCCCAGCATTTT
cdr3_aa: CASSYSGQGKPAQHF

d_call: TRBD1
j_call: TRBJ1-1
v_call: TRBV28
clone_size: -
cdr3_nt: TGTGCCAGCAGGGAAAGGGACAGGGGCTACACTGAAGCTTTCTTT
cdr3_aa: CASRERDRGYTEAFF

d_call: TRBD1
j_call: TRBJ1-2
v_call: TRBV6-1
clone_size: many
cdr3_nt: TGTGCCAGCAGCTCCTGGACAGGGTCAGGCAACTATGGCTACACCTTC
cdr3_aa: CASSSWTGSGNYGYTF

d_call: -
j_call: TRBJ2-7
v_call: TRBV11-2
clone_size: -
cdr3_nt: TGTGCCAGCAGCTCACATCTAATGCAGGGAGCAGTCTACGAGCAGTACTTC
cdr3_aa: CASSSHLMQGAVYEQYF

d_call: -
j_call: TRBJ1-1
v_call: TRBV7-2
clone_size: many
cdr3_nt: TGTGCCAGCAGCTGGAGCCGGGGCAGCGGGGCTGAAGCTTTCTTT
cdr3_aa: CASSWSRGSGAEAFF

d_call: -
j_call: TRBJ2-2
v_call: TRBV2
clone_size: many
cdr3_nt: TGTGCCAGCAGGGGGGCAGGGTTGAACACCGGGGAGCCGTTTTTT
cdr3_aa: CASRGAGLNTGEPFF

d_call: -
j_call: TRBJ2-7
v_call: TRBV28
clone_size: many
cdr3_nt: TGTGCCAGCAGCCAGTACTACGAGCAGTACTTC
cdr3_aa: CASSQYYEQYF

d_call: -
j_call: TRBJ2-4
v_call: TRBV2
clone_size: many
cdr3_nt: TGTGCCAGCAGTGAATTTACAGCCAAAAACATTCAGTACTTC
cdr3_aa: CASSEFTAKNIQYF

d_call: -
j_call: TRBJ1-1
v_call: TRBV30
clone_size: -
cdr3_nt: TGTGCCTGGGATACCACAGGGAATTCTGAAGCTTTCTTT
cdr3_aa: CAWDTTGNSEAFF

d_call: -
j_call: TRBJ2-7
v_call: TRBV28
clone_size: many
cdr3_nt: TGTGCCAGTTCCATCGGTACACCGAACGAGCAGTACTTC
cdr3_aa: CASSIGTPNEQYF

d_call: TRBD1
j_call: TRBJ1-2
v_call: TRBV6-1
clone_size: many
cdr3_nt: TGTGCCAGCAGCGGAGCACGGACAGGGCACTATGGCTACACCTTC
cdr3_aa: CASSGARTGHYGYTF

d_call: -
j_call: TRBJ1-1
v_call: TRBV6-2/TRBV6-3
clone_size: many
cdr3_nt: TGTGCCAGCAGCCAGGGTACCCGGGACCCTGAAGCTTTCTTT
cdr3_aa: CASSQGTRDPEAFF

d_call: TRBD1
j_call: TRBJ2-5
v_call: TRBV12-3/TRBV12-4
clone_size: many
cdr3_nt: TGTGCCAGCAGAACCGGGACAGGGAGTAGAGACCAGTACTTC
cdr3_aa: CASRTGTGSRDQYF

d_call: -
j_call: TRBJ1-6
v_call: TRBV30
clone_size: few
cdr3_nt: TGTGCCTGGACAGGCGGTAATTCACCCCTCCACTTT
cdr3_aa: CAWTGGNSPLHF

d_call: TRBD1
j_call: TRBJ1-5
v_call: TRBV12-3/TRBV12-4
clone_size: many
cdr3_nt: TGTGCCAGCAGTTTCGGGCAGGGGGTCAATCAGCCCCAGCATTTT
cdr3_aa: CASSFGQGVNQPQHF

d_call: -
j_call: TRBJ1-1
v_call: TRBV7-3
clone_size: few
cdr3_nt: TGTGCCAGCAGGCGCCCCAGGACAGCTCTTAGGAACACTGAAGCTTTCTTT
cdr3_aa: CASRRPRTALRNTEAFF

d_call: -
j_call: TRBJ1-2
v_call: TRBV9
clone_size: -
cdr3_nt: TGTGCCAGCAGCACCCCTCCCTATGGCTACACCTTC
cdr3_aa: CASSTPPYGYTF

d_call: -
j_call: TRBJ2-5
v_call: TRBV12-3/TRBV12-4
clone_size: many
cdr3_nt: TGTGCCAGCAGTGGAACACAAGGGGCCCAGTACTTC
cdr3_aa: CASSGTQGAQYF